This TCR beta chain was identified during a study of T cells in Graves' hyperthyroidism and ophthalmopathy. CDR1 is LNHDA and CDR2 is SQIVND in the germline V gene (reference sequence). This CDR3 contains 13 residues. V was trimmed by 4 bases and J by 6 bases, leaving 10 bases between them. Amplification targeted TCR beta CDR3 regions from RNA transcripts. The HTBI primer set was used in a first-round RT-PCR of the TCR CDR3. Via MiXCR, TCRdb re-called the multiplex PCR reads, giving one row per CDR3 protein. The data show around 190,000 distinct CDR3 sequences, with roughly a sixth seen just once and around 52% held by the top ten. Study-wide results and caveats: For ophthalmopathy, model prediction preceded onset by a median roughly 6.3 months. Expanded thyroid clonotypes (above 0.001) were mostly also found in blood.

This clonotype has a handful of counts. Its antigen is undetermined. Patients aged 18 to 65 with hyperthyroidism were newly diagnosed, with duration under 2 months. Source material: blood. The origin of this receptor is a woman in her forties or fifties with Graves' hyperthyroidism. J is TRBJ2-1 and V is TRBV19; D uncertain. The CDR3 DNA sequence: TGTGCCAGTAGTAGTAGGGTCCCCAATGAGCAGTTCTTC. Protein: CASSSRVPNEQFF.